What follows is one T cell receptor beta chain and its context. The antigen is undetermined. Libraries were prepared by immunoSEQ multiplex PCR; TCRdb keeps only in-frame clonotypes and omits some of them. The sample yields over 120,000 clones, over 90% seen once. The entry originates in a study of T cell responses to AZD1222 COVID-19 vaccine. General study points: Repertoire sampling happened only post peak T cell response.

Trimming pared 1 base from V and 5 bases from J, leaving 4 bases between. The CDR3 is 12 residues long. In germline, CDR1 is SEHNR, CDR2 FQNEAQ (reference sequence). This TCR was recovered from an adult in good health. The chain has TRBV7-9 and TRBJ2-3; D not certain. Sequences were derived from peripheral blood, sampled on day 0 of AZD1222 vaccination. CDR3 protein: CASSLVIDTQYF. For the CDR3, the DNA is TGTGCCAGCAGCTTAGTTATAGATACGCAGTATTTT.